This T cell receptor (beta chain) was found in a study of OX40 agonist ivuxolimab in advanced cancers. Study context: Two patients with cutaneous melanoma and one with hepatocellular carcinoma, three in total, showed partial responses.

CDR1 and CDR2 (germline): SGHNT, YYREEE (reference sequence). The CDR3 extends over 14 amino acids. The trim removed 0 bases at V and 4 bases at J, leaving 3 bases unmatched. As regards this clone: Its antigen remains unknown.

TCRdb keeps only in-frame clones here, not all; method: immunoSEQ multiplex PCR. The repertoire includes about 68,000 clones, over 65% of them detected once, and roughly 0.69% sits in the top ten. Study-wide results and caveats: CD4+ T cells averaged fewer expanded clones than CD8+ T cells. Doses of 0.1 to 3.0 mg/kg were accompanied by clonal expansion of CD4+ and CD8+ blood T cells by week 6.

Enrollment shut out patients with autoimmune disease history or systemic immunosuppression. The sample was CD4+ or CD8+ T cells sorted from blood, taken in a trial of the OX40 agonist ivuxolimab. This receptor was obtained from an adult with an advanced solid tumor such as melanoma, head and neck, liver or kidney cancer. The rearrangement links TRBV5-4 to TRBJ1-2, with 7 bases matching TRBD1. CDR3 amino acids: CASSLGQGSYGYTF. In DNA form, the CDR3 reads TGTGCCAGCAGCTTGGGACAGGGTTCCTATGGCTACACCTTC.